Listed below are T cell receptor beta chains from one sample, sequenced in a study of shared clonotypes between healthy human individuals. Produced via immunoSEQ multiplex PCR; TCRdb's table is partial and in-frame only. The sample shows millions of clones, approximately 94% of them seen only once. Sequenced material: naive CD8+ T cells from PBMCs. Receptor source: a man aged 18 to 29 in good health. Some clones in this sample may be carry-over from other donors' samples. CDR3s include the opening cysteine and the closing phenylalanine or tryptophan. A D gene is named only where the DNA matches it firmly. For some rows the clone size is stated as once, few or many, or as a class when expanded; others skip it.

CDR3aa: CSVRPGQGTSTDTQYF
CDR3nt: TGCAGCGTCCGACCGGGACAGGGTACCTCCACAGATACGCAGTATTTT
d_gene: TRBD1
v_gene: TRBV29-1
j_gene: TRBJ2-3
abundance: NA

CDR3aa: CASSLRGSGANVLTF
CDR3nt: TGTGCCAGCAGCCTTCGCGGCTCTGGGGCCAACGTCCTGACTTTC
d_gene: NA
v_gene: TRBV11-2
j_gene: TRBJ2-6
abundance: NA

CDR3aa: CATSRDFHGGELFF
CDR3nt: TGTGCCACCAGCAGAGATTTCCATGGCGGGGAGCTGTTTTTT
d_gene: NA
v_gene: TRBV15
j_gene: TRBJ2-2
abundance: NA

CDR3aa: CASSPPYSSGSTDTQYF
CDR3nt: TGTGCCAGCAGCCCACCATATTCTAGCGGTAGCACAGATACGCAGTATTTT
d_gene: TRBD2
v_gene: TRBV9
j_gene: TRBJ2-3
abundance: NA

CDR3aa: CASSEVMGSDQPQHF
CDR3nt: TGTGCCAGCAGTGAGGTCATGGGGTCGGATCAGCCCCAGCATTTT
d_gene: NA
v_gene: TRBV2
j_gene: TRBJ1-5
abundance: NA

CDR3aa: CASRRGQGLVHNEQFF
CDR3nt: TGTGCCAGCAGACGGGGGCAGGGGCTAGTGCACAATGAGCAGTTCTTC
d_gene: NA
v_gene: TRBV28
j_gene: TRBJ2-1
abundance: NA

CDR3aa: CASSQARQGLSYEQYF
CDR3nt: TGCGCCAGCAGCCAAGCCAGGCAGGGCCTCTCCTACGAGCAGTACTTC
d_gene: NA
v_gene: TRBV4-1
j_gene: TRBJ2-7
abundance: NA

CDR3aa: CASSYDISYEQYF
CDR3nt: TGTGCCAGCAGTTACGACATTTCCTACGAGCAGTACTTC
d_gene: NA
v_gene: TRBV6-5
j_gene: TRBJ2-7
abundance: NA

CDR3aa: CASSGQVETEAFF
CDR3nt: TGTGCCAGCAGCGGACAGGTTGAAACTGAAGCTTTCTTT
d_gene: TRBD1
v_gene: TRBV11-2
j_gene: TRBJ1-1
abundance: NA

CDR3aa: CASSDYSSNQPQHF
CDR3nt: TGTGCCAGCAGCGATTATTCGAGCAATCAGCCCCAGCATTTT
d_gene: NA
v_gene: TRBV11-2
j_gene: TRBJ1-5
abundance: NA

CDR3aa: CASTPPAGSGRGAQFF
CDR3nt: TGTGCCAGCACCCCCCCTGCGGGTAGCGGGAGAGGTGCTCAGTTCTTC
d_gene: TRBD2
v_gene: TRBV11-2
j_gene: TRBJ2-1
abundance: NA

CDR3aa: CASSGLRGQPQHF
CDR3nt: TGTGCCAGTAGTGGACTGAGAGGGCAGCCCCAGCATTTT
d_gene: NA
v_gene: TRBV19
j_gene: TRBJ1-5
abundance: NA

CDR3aa: CASADGAAGANVLTF
CDR3nt: TGTGCCAGTGCTGACGGGGCGGCTGGGGCCAACGTCCTGACTTTC
d_gene: NA
v_gene: TRBV19
j_gene: TRBJ2-6
abundance: NA

CDR3aa: CASSFSLAGSNTGELFF
CDR3nt: TGTGCCAGCAGCTTTTCATTAGCGGGAAGTAACACCGGGGAGCTGTTTTTT
d_gene: TRBD2
v_gene: TRBV11-2
j_gene: TRBJ2-2
abundance: NA

CDR3aa: CASSYSGYNEQFF
CDR3nt: TGTGCCAGCAGCTATTCAGGTTACAATGAGCAGTTCTTC
d_gene: NA
v_gene: TRBV7-9
j_gene: TRBJ2-1
abundance: NA

CDR3aa: CASSPRLAGRETQYF
CDR3nt: TGTGCCAGCAGTCCAAGACTAGCGGGAAGGGAGACCCAGTACTTC
d_gene: TRBD2
v_gene: TRBV27
j_gene: TRBJ2-5
abundance: NA

CDR3aa: CASTGGTSTGELFF
CDR3nt: TGTGCCAGTACTGGCGGGACATCCACCGGGGAGCTGTTTTTT
d_gene: NA
v_gene: TRBV19
j_gene: TRBJ2-2
abundance: few

CDR3aa: CASSLVKLAGVQETQYF
CDR3nt: TGTGCCAGCAGCTTGGTTAAACTAGCGGGAGTCCAAGAGACCCAGTACTTC
d_gene: TRBD2
v_gene: TRBV5-5
j_gene: TRBJ2-5
abundance: NA

CDR3aa: CASSLADRLDSNSWF
CDR3nt: TGTGCCAGCAGCTTGGCGGACCGTTTGGACAGTAACTCGTGGTTT
d_gene: NA
v_gene: TRBV5-6
j_gene: TRBJ1-4
abundance: NA

CDR3aa: CSVGGTANTNYGYTF
CDR3nt: TGCAGCGTGGGGGGGACAGCGAACACTAACTATGGCTACACCTTC
d_gene: TRBD1
v_gene: TRBV29-1
j_gene: TRBJ1-2
abundance: once

CDR3aa: CASSSMTGGGYEQYF
CDR3nt: TGCGCCAGCAGCTCAATGACAGGGGGCGGCTACGAGCAGTACTTC
d_gene: TRBD1
v_gene: TRBV5-1
j_gene: TRBJ2-7
abundance: NA

CDR3aa: CSVVAGVEAFF
CDR3nt: TGCAGCGTAGTCGCAGGGGTTGAAGCTTTCTTT
d_gene: NA
v_gene: TRBV29-1
j_gene: TRBJ1-1
abundance: NA

CDR3aa: CASSPSGSGRDTQYF
CDR3nt: TGTGCCAGCAGCCCGAGCGGGAGCGGTAGAGATACGCAGTATTTT
d_gene: TRBD2
v_gene: TRBV7-6
j_gene: TRBJ2-3
abundance: NA

CDR3aa: CASRQRVGNYNEQFF
CDR3nt: TGTGCCAGCAGACAGCGGGTTGGGAACTACAATGAGCAGTTCTTC
d_gene: NA
v_gene: TRBV7-9
j_gene: TRBJ2-1
abundance: NA

CDR3aa: CASSYDSNSGNTIYF
CDR3nt: TGTGCCAGCAGTTACGACAGTAACTCTGGAAACACCATATATTTT
d_gene: NA
v_gene: TRBV6-6
j_gene: TRBJ1-3
abundance: NA

CDR3aa: CASSKYGTSGSNEQFF
CDR3nt: TGCGCCAGCAGCAAATACGGGACTAGCGGGAGCAATGAGCAGTTCTTC
d_gene: TRBD2
v_gene: TRBV5-1
j_gene: TRBJ2-1
abundance: NA

CDR3aa: CASSLYRDSAVSGNTIYF
CDR3nt: TGTGCCAGCAGCCTGTACCGGGACAGCGCCGTCTCTGGAAACACCATATATTTT
d_gene: TRBD1
v_gene: TRBV5-4
j_gene: TRBJ1-3
abundance: once

CDR3aa: CASSPGGLAGYSYNEQFF
CDR3nt: TGTGCCAGTAGTCCAGGGGGTCTAGCGGGTTACTCCTACAATGAGCAGTTCTTC
d_gene: NA
v_gene: TRBV19
j_gene: TRBJ2-1
abundance: NA

CDR3aa: CASSLSVLSYEQYF
CDR3nt: TGTGCCAGCAGCTTGAGTGTCCTCTCCTACGAGCAGTACTTC
d_gene: NA
v_gene: TRBV5-6
j_gene: TRBJ2-7
abundance: NA

CDR3aa: CASLGQLGDEQYF
CDR3nt: TGCGCCAGTTTGGGACAGCTTGGCGACGAGCAGTACTTC
d_gene: TRBD1
v_gene: TRBV4-1
j_gene: TRBJ2-7
abundance: NA

CDR3aa: CASSQRTLVTNTEAFF
CDR3nt: TGTGCCAGCAGTCAGAGGACATTAGTGACGAACACTGAAGCTTTCTTT
d_gene: NA
v_gene: TRBV27
j_gene: TRBJ1-1
abundance: NA

CDR3aa: CAWRGTGDYEQYF
CDR3nt: TGTGCCTGGAGAGGGACAGGGGACTACGAGCAGTACTTC
d_gene: TRBD1
v_gene: TRBV30
j_gene: TRBJ2-7
abundance: NA

CDR3aa: CSVEDMWDEQFF
CDR3nt: TGCAGCGTTGAAGATATGTGGGATGAGCAGTTCTTC
d_gene: NA
v_gene: TRBV29-1
j_gene: TRBJ2-1
abundance: NA

CDR3aa: CASSLTADYEQYF
CDR3nt: TGTGCCAGCAGTTTGACGGCGGACTACGAGCAGTACTTC
d_gene: NA
v_gene: TRBV27
j_gene: TRBJ2-7
abundance: NA

CDR3aa: CASSGWTGVPYEQYF
CDR3nt: TGTGCCAGCAGTGGCTGGACAGGAGTCCCCTACGAGCAGTACTTC
d_gene: TRBD1
v_gene: TRBV28
j_gene: TRBJ2-7
abundance: NA

CDR3aa: CASSTRLAGADEQYF
CDR3nt: TGTGCCAGCAGCACCCGACTAGCGGGAGCGGACGAGCAGTACTTC
d_gene: TRBD2
v_gene: TRBV11-2
j_gene: TRBJ2-7
abundance: NA

CDR3aa: CASSFLGVPGANVLTF
CDR3nt: TGTGCCAGCAGTTTTCTAGGGGTACCTGGGGCCAACGTCCTGACTTTC
d_gene: NA
v_gene: TRBV28
j_gene: TRBJ2-6
abundance: NA

CDR3aa: CASSVAGGAGETQYF
CDR3nt: TGTGCCAGCAGCGTCGCAGGGGGCGCGGGGGAGACCCAGTACTTC
d_gene: TRBD1
v_gene: TRBV9
j_gene: TRBJ2-5
abundance: NA

CDR3aa: CASSPGTGGYEQYF
CDR3nt: TGTGCCAGCAGCCCCGGGACAGGAGGCTACGAGCAGTACTTC
d_gene: TRBD1
v_gene: TRBV5-4
j_gene: TRBJ2-7
abundance: NA

CDR3aa: CASSDLPGWETQYF
CDR3nt: TGTGCCAGCAGTGATTTGCCAGGTTGGGAGACCCAGTACTTC
d_gene: NA
v_gene: TRBV2
j_gene: TRBJ2-5
abundance: NA

CDR3aa: CASSLDSMNTEAFF
CDR3nt: TGTGCCAGCAGCCTGGACAGCATGAACACTGAAGCTTTCTTT
d_gene: NA
v_gene: TRBV5-8
j_gene: TRBJ1-1
abundance: NA

CDR3aa: CASSQAPGLYEQYF
CDR3nt: TGCGCCAGCAGCCAAGCCCCAGGGCTGTACGAGCAGTACTTC
d_gene: NA
v_gene: TRBV4-3
j_gene: TRBJ2-7
abundance: NA

CDR3aa: CASSLELAGGTEQETQYF
CDR3nt: TGTGCCAGCAGCTTAGAGCTAGCGGGAGGGACTGAACAAGAGACCCAGTACTTC
d_gene: TRBD2
v_gene: TRBV7-9
j_gene: TRBJ2-5
abundance: NA

CDR3aa: CASSLSLGNSPLHF
CDR3nt: TGTGCCAGCAGTTTATCATTGGGTAATTCACCCCTCCACTTT
d_gene: NA
v_gene: TRBV27
j_gene: TRBJ1-6
abundance: NA

CDR3aa: CASSFMGHEQYF
CDR3nt: TGTGCCAGCAGTTTTATGGGACACGAGCAGTACTTC
d_gene: NA
v_gene: TRBV27
j_gene: TRBJ2-7
abundance: NA

CDR3aa: CASSSRAAYGYTF
CDR3nt: TGCGCCAGCAGCTCCCGGGCCGCCTATGGCTACACCTTC
d_gene: NA
v_gene: TRBV4-1
j_gene: TRBJ1-2
abundance: NA

CDR3aa: CASSPTPKGTEAFF
CDR3nt: TGTGCCAGCAGCCCGACACCTAAGGGGACTGAAGCTTTCTTT
d_gene: NA
v_gene: TRBV16
j_gene: TRBJ1-1
abundance: few

CDR3aa: CASRVGPRTVDTGELFF
CDR3nt: TGTGCAAGTCGCGTGGGTCCTAGGACAGTGGACACCGGGGAGCTGTTTTTT
d_gene: NA
v_gene: TRBV12-2
j_gene: TRBJ2-2
abundance: NA

CDR3aa: CASCLAVHEQYF
CDR3nt: TGTGCCAGCTGTCTAGCGGTACACGAGCAGTACTTC
d_gene: TRBD2
v_gene: TRBV7-9
j_gene: TRBJ2-7
abundance: NA

CDR3aa: CASSPGTVIQETQYF
CDR3nt: TGTGCCAGCAGCCCCGGGACGGTAATCCAAGAGACCCAGTACTTC
d_gene: NA
v_gene: TRBV5-4
j_gene: TRBJ2-5
abundance: NA

CDR3aa: CASSVDVTGGRPKNEQFF
CDR3nt: TGTGCCAGCAGCGTAGATGTGACAGGGGGACGGCCTAAGAATGAGCAGTTCTTC
d_gene: TRBD1
v_gene: TRBV9
j_gene: TRBJ2-1
abundance: NA

CDR3aa: CASSIQGGGAYNEQFF
CDR3nt: TGTGCCAGTAGTATTCAGGGAGGGGGGGCCTACAATGAGCAGTTCTTC
d_gene: NA
v_gene: TRBV19
j_gene: TRBJ2-1
abundance: NA

CDR3aa: CASSLVGVLYQETQYF
CDR3nt: TGTGCCAGCAGCTTAGTAGGGGTCCTCTACCAAGAGACCCAGTACTTC
d_gene: NA
v_gene: TRBV7-2
j_gene: TRBJ2-5
abundance: NA

CDR3aa: CASGRDIPWNEQFF
CDR3nt: TGTGCCAGCGGCCGGGATATCCCTTGGAATGAGCAGTTCTTC
d_gene: NA
v_gene: TRBV7-9
j_gene: TRBJ2-1
abundance: NA

CDR3aa: CASSYRVLAGHGTGELFF
CDR3nt: TGTGCCAGCAGTTATAGGGTCCTAGCGGGGCATGGGACCGGGGAGCTGTTTTTT
d_gene: TRBD2
v_gene: TRBV27
j_gene: TRBJ2-2
abundance: once

CDR3aa: CASGTAYGYTF
CDR3nt: TGTGCCAGCGGGACAGCATATGGCTACACCTTC
d_gene: TRBD1
v_gene: TRBV25-1
j_gene: TRBJ1-2
abundance: NA

CDR3aa: CASRNRGGEKLFF
CDR3nt: TGTGCCAGCAGGAACAGGGGGGGCGAAAAACTGTTTTTT
d_gene: TRBD1
v_gene: TRBV6-1
j_gene: TRBJ1-4
abundance: NA

CDR3aa: CASSLGSQNGYTF
CDR3nt: TGCGCCAGCAGCCTCGGGAGCCAGAATGGCTACACCTTC
d_gene: NA
v_gene: TRBV4-3
j_gene: TRBJ1-2
abundance: NA